This TCR beta chain was sequenced in a study of control samples from healthy donors and cancer patients. The CDR3 is 15 residues long. V dropped 1 base and J dropped 7; count of bases not matched to a gene: 10. The germline gives CDR1 LGHNA, CDR2 YNFKEQ. Profiled with immunoSEQ multiplex PCR; TCRdb holds only in-frame clones, not every one. In the table there are 400,000 to 500,000 clones, around nine tenths of which are singletons. Sequencing input: PBMCs. This sequence originates from a man aged 40-55 years with head and neck cancer. The J gene is TRBJ2-7, the V gene TRBV4-2, with 7 bases identical to TRBD1. The CDR3 is CASSQGRDREQEQYF. CDR3 bases: TGTGCCAGCAGCCAAGGCCGGGACAGAGAACAAGAGCAGTACTTC.